This T cell receptor beta chain originates from a study of blood T cell repertoires in COVID-19. The overall study: Collection of acute and convalescent COVID-19 samples took place in the United States, Italy and Spain. PBMCs, B-cell-depleted T cells, or T cells provided the cDNA or gDNA that made up the material.

The method was immunoSEQ multiplex PCR; TCRdb's version includes in-frame clones alone and lacks a portion of them. This repertoire shows around 310,000 clones, approximately 90% found once; its top ten account for approximately 4%. This clone was seen once. The CDR3 loop spans 15 amino acids. V lost 4 bases, J lost 2 bases, and 14 bases lay in between. CDR1 KGHSH and CDR2 LQKENI come from the germline V gene. The chain uses TRBV18 and TRBJ1-2; TRBD1 might be the D (5 bases). Input material: peripheral blood. The receptor was derived from a woman aged 45-65 years with active or convalescent COVID-19. The CDR3 reads CASSLSSDTNYGYTF. As DNA, the CDR3 is TGTGCCAGCTCACTATCGTCGGACACCAACTATGGCTACACCTTC. Full variable domain (rest looked up from reference TRBV18 and TRBJ1-2): NAGVMQNPRHLVRRRGQEARLRCSPMKGHSHVYWYRQLPEEGLKFMVYLQKENIIDESGMPKERFSAEFPKEGPSILRIQQVVRGDSAAYFCASSLSSDTNYGYTFGSGTRLTVV.